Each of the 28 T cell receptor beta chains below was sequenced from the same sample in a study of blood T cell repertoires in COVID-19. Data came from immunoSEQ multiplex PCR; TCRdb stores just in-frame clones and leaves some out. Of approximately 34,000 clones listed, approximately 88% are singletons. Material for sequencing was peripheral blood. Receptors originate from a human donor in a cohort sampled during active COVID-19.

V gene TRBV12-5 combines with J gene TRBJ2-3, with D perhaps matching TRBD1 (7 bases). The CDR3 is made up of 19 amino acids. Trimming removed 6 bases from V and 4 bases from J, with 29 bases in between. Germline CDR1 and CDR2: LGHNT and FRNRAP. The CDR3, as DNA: TGTGCTAGTGGCCCCGATCCCGGGACAGAAAAAGGGGGGTCAGATACGCAGTATTTT. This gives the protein CASGPDPGTEKGGSDTQYF.

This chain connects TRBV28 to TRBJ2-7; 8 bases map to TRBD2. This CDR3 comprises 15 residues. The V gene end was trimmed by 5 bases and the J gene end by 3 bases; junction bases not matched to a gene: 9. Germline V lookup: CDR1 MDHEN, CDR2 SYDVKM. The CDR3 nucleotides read TGTGCCAGCAGTAGAGTAGCGGGGTCACTCTACGAGCAGTACTTC. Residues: CASSRVAGSLYEQYF. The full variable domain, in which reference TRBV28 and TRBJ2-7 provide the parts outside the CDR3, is DVKVTQSSRYLVKRTGEKVFLECVQDMDHENMFWYRQDPGLGLRLIYFSYDVKMKEKGDIPEGYSVSREKKERFSLILESASTNQTSMYLCASSRVAGSLYEQYFGPGTRLTVT.

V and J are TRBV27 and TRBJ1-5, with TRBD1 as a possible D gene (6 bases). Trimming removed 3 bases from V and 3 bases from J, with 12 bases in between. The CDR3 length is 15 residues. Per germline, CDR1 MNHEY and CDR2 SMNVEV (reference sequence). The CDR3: CASSLLQGPNQPQHF. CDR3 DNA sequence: TGTGCCAGCAGTTTGCTACAGGGCCCCAATCAGCCCCAGCATTTT.

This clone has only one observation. The CDR3 DNA is TGTGCCAGCTACTTCCAAAGGGGAGCTTTCTTT. Its translation is CASYFQRGAFF. The chain couples TRBV6-4 to TRBJ1-1; tentatively, D is TRBD1 (5 bases). Trimming pared 8 bases from V and 10 bases from J, leaving 14 bases between. Germline assignment: CDR1 MRHNA and CDR2 SNTAGT. There are 11 residues in the CDR3.

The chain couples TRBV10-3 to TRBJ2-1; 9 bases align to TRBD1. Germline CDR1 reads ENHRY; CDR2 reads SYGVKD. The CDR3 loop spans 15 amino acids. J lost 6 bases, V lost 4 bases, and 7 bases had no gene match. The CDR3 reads CAISGGQGKTNEQFF. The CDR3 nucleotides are TGTGCCATCAGTGGGGGACAGGGTAAAACCAATGAGCAGTTCTTC.

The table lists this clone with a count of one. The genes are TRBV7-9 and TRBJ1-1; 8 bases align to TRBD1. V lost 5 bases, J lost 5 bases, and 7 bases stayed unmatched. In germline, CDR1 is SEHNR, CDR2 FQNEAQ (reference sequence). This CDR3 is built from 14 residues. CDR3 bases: TGTGCCAGCAGCCTCCTACAGGGGGGGACTGAAGCTTTCTTT. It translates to CASSLLQGGTEAFF. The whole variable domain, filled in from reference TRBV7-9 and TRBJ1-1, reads DTGVSQNPRHKITKRGQNVTFRCDPISEHNRLYWYRQTLGQGPEFLTYFQNEAQLEKSRLLSDRFSAERPKGSFSTLEIQRTEQGDSAMYLCASSLLQGGTEAFFGQGTRLTVV.

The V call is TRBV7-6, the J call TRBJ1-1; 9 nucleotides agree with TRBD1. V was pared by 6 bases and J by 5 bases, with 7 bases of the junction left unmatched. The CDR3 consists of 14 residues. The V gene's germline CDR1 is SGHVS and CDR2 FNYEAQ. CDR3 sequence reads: CASSRDRGSTEAFF. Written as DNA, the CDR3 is TGTGCCAGCAGTCGAGACAGGGGGAGTACTGAAGCTTTCTTT.

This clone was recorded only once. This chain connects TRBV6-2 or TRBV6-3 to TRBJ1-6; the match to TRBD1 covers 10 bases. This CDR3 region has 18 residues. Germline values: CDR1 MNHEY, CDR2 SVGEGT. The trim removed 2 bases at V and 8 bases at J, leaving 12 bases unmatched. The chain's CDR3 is CASSYEGGRTGGDSPLHF. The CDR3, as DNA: TGTGCCAGCAGTTACGAAGGAGGACGGACAGGGGGTGATTCACCCCTCCACTTT.

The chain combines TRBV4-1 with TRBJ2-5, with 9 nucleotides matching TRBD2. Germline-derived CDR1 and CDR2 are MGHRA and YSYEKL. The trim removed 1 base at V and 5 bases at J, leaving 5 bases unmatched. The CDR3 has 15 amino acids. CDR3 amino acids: CASSQVAGGSETQYF. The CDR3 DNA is TGCGCCAGCAGCCAAGTGGCGGGGGGGTCTGAGACCCAGTACTTC.

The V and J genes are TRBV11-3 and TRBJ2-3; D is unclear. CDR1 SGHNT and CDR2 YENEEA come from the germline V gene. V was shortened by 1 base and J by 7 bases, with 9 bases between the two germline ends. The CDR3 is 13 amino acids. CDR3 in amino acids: CASSLAGSHTQYF. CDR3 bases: TGTGCCAGCAGCTTAGCCGGTTCACATACGCAGTATTTT.

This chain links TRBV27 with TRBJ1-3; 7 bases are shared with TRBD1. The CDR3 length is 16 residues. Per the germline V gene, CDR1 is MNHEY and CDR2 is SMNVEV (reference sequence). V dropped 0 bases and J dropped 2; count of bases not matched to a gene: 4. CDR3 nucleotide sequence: TGTGCCAGCAGTTTATCCGGCAGGGGGGCTGGAAACACCATATATTTT. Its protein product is CASSLSGRGAGNTIYF.

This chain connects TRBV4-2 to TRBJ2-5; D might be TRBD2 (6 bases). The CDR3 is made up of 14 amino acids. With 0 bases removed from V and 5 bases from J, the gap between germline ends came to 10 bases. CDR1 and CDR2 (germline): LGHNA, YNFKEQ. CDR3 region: CASSQESGVETQYF. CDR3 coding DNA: TGTGCCAGCAGCCAAGAATCGGGAGTGGAGACCCAGTACTTC.

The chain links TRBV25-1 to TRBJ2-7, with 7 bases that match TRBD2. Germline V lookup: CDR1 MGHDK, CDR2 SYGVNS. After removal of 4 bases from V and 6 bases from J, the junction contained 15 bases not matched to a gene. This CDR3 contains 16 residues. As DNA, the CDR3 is TGTGCCAGCAGTGGGGTAAGGAGTAGCGGGTTCTTCGAGCAGTACTTC. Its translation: CASSGVRSSGFFEQYF.

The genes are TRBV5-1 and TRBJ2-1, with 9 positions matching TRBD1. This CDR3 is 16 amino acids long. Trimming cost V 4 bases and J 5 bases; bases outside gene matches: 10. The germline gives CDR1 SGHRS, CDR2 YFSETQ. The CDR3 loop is CASSRRPGQGHNEQFF. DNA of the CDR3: TGCGCCAGCAGCCGGCGCCCGGGACAGGGACACAATGAGCAGTTCTTC.

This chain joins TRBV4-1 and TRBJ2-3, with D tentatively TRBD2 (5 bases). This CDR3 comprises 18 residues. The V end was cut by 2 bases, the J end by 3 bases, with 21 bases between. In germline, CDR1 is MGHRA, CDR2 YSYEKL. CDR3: CASSQKAFTGFETDTQYF. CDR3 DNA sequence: TGCGCCAGCAGCCAAAAGGCGTTCACGGGGTTTGAGACAGATACGCAGTATTTT.

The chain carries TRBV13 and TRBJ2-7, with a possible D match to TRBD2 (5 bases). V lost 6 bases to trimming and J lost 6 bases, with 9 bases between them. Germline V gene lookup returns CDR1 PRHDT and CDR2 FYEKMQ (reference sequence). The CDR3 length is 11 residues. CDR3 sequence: CASSYRGEQYF. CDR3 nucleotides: TGTGCCAGCAGTTACCGGGGCGAGCAGTACTTC.

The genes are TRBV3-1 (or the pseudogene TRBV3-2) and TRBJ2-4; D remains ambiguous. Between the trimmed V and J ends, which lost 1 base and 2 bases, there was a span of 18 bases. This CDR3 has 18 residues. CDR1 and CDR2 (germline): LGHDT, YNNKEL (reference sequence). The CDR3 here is CASSQVSLQGRPKNIQYF. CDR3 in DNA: TGTGCCAGCAGCCAAGTGTCCCTACAAGGCAGGCCCAAAAACATTCAGTACTTC.

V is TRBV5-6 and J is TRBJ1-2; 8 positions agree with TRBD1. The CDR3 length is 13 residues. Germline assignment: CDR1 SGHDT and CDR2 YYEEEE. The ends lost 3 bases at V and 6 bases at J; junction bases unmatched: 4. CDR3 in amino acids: CASSSQGADGYTF. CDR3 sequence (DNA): TGTGCCAGCAGCTCCCAGGGGGCTGATGGCTACACCTTC.

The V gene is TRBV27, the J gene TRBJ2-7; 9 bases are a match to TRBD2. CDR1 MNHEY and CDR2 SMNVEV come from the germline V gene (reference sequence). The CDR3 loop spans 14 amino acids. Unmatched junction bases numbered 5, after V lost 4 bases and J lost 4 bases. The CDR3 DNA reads TGTGCCAGCAGTTCAAGCGGGGGGCCTTACGAGCAGTACTTC. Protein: CASSSSGGPYEQYF.

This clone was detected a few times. Here the CDR3 DNA reads TGTGCCACCAGTGATCCCCCCCGGGGTGGGCAGTTCTTC. Translation: CATSDPPRGGQFF. This sequence joins TRBV24-1 and TRBJ2-1, with a possible D match to TRBD2 (5 bases). The CDR3 contains 13 residues. Deletions cut 3 bases from V and 12 bases from J, with 14 bases between. From germline, CDR1 is KGHDR and CDR2 SFDVKD.

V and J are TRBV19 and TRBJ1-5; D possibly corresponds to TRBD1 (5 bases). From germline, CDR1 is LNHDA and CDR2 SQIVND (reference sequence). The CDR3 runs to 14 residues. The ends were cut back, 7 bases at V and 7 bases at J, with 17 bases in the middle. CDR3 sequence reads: CASMGRQYGQPQHF. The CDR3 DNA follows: TGTGCCAGTATGGGCCGACAGTATGGCCAGCCCCAGCATTTT.

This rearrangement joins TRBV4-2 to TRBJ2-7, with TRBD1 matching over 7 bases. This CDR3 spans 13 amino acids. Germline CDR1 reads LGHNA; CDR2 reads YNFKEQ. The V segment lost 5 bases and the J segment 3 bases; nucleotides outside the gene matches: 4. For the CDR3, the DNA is TGTGCCAGCAGCGAAGGGACAGACTACGAGCAGTACTTC. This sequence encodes CASSEGTDYEQYF.

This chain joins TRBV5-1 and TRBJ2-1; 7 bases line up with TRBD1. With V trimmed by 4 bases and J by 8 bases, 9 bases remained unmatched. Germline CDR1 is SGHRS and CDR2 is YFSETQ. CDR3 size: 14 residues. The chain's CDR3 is CASSRGQSLYEQFF. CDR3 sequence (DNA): TGCGCCAGCAGCAGGGGACAGTCACTCTATGAGCAGTTCTTC. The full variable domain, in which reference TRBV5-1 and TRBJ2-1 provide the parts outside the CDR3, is KAGVTQTPRYLIKTRGQQVTLSCSPISGHRSVSWYQQTPGQGLQFLFEYFSETQRNKGNFPGRFSGRQFSNSRSEMNVSTLELGDSALYLCASSRGQSLYEQFFGPGTRLTVL.

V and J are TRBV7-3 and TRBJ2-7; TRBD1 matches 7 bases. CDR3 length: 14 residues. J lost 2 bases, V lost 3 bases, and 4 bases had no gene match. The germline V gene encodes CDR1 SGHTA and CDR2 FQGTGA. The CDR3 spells CASSLGGTAYEQYF. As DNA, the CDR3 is TGTGCCAGCAGCTTGGGTGGGACAGCCTACGAGCAGTACTTC.

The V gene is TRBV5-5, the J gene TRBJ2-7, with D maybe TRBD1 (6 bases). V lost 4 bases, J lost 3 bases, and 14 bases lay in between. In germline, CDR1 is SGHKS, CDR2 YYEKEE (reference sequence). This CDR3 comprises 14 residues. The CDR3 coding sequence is TGTGCCAGCAGCAGGACAGCCAACGACTACGAGCAGTACTTC. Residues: CASSRTANDYEQYF.

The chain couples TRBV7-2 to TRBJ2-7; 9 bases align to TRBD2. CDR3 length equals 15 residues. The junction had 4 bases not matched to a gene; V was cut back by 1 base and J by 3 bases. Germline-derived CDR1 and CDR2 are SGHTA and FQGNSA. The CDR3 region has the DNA TGTGCCAGCAGCTTAGGCGGGGGGGGCCTCTACGAGCAGTACTTC. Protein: CASSLGGGGLYEQYF. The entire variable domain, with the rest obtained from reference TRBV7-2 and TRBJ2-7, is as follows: GAGVSQSPSNKVTEKGKDVELRCDPISGHTALYWYRQSLGQGLEFLIYFQGNSAPDKSGLPSDRFSAERTGGSVSTLTIQRTQQEDSAVYLCASSLGGGGLYEQYFGPGTRLTVT.

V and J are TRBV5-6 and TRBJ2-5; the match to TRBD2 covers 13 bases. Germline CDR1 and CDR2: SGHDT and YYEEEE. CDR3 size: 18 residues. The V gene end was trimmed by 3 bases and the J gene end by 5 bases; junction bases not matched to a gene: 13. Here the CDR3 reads CASSSGLAGNLYGETQYF. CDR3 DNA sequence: TGTGCCAGCAGCTCGGGACTAGCGGGGAACTTGTACGGGGAGACCCAGTACTTC.

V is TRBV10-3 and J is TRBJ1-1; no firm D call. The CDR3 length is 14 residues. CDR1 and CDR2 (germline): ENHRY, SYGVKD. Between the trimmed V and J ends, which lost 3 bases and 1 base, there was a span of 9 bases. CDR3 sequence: CAISERQENTEAFF. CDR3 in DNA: TGTGCCATCAGTGAAAGACAAGAGAACACTGAAGCTTTCTTT.